This is a list of T cell receptor beta chains from one sample in a study of cytomegalovirus exposure and HLA in healthy donors. Clones were read by immunoSEQ multiplex PCR, and TCRdb kept only the in-frame ones, dropping some. The profile shows 170,000 or so clones, approximately 80% of them singletons. The specimen was PBMCs. The receptors stem from a woman aged 50 to 60 in good health and CMV-seronegative. The CDR3 runs from the conserved cysteine through the conserved F or W. D genes are given only for firm matches. Clone size appears in some rows only: once, few, many, or a class for an expanded clone.

j_gene	d_gene	abundance	v_gene	CDR3aa	CDR3nt
TRBJ1-1	TRBD1	-	TRBV28	CASSRTGETEAFF	TGTGCCAGCAGCCGGACAGGGGAAACTGAAGCTTTCTTT
TRBJ1-3	TRBD1	-	TRBV18	CASSPPGQGSGNTIYF	TGTGCCAGCTCACCGCCCGGACAGGGATCGGGAAACACCATATATTTT
TRBJ1-1	TRBD1	-	TRBV14	CASSLFGAGGRASEAFF	TGTGCCAGCAGCCTATTTGGGGCAGGGGGCCGAGCCTCTGAAGCTTTCTTT
TRBJ2-1	TRBD2	-	TRBV6-6	CASRDSGSQNEQFF	TGTGCCAGCAGGGATAGCGGGAGTCAGAATGAGCAGTTCTTC
TRBJ2-7	-	-	TRBV30	CAWNPTEGSYEQYF	TGTGCCTGGAATCCTACAGAGGGTTCCTACGAGCAGTACTTC
TRBJ2-3	TRBD2	-	TRBV28	CASSVGGTDTQYF	TGTGCCAGCAGCGTGGGGGGGACAGATACGCAGTATTTT
TRBJ2-7	-	-	TRBV19	CASSRQESSYEQYF	TGTGCCAGTAGCCGACAGGAGAGCTCCTACGAGCAGTACTTC
TRBJ1-4	TRBD1	-	TRBV18	CASSPLGQGSEKLFF	TGTGCCAGCTCACCGCTGGGACAGGGAAGTGAAAAACTGTTTTTT
TRBJ2-7	TRBD1	-	TRBV7-2	CASSPGRGLEQYF	TGTGCCAGCAGCCCCGGCAGGGGGCTTGAGCAGTACTTC
TRBJ2-4	-	-	TRBV11-2	CASSSPAATLAKNIQYF	TGTGCCAGCAGCTCTCCCGCGGCTACCTTAGCCAAAAACATTCAGTACTTC
TRBJ2-7	-	-	TRBV7-9	CSSSPRRDSSYEQYF	TGTTCCAGCAGCCCTAGGCGGGACAGTTCTTACGAGCAGTACTTC
TRBJ2-7	-	few	TRBV28	CASRTTHYEQYF	TGTGCCAGCAGAACGACACACTACGAGCAGTACTTC
TRBJ2-2	-	once	TRBV7-9	CASNEVPSGELFF	TGTGCCAGCAACGAAGTTCCCAGCGGGGAGCTGTTTTTT
TRBJ2-7	-	-	TRBV5-6	CASSQPVLYEKQYF	TGTGCCAGCAGCCAACCCGTCCTCTACGAGAAGCAGTACTTC
TRBJ2-1	-	-	TRBV11-2	CASSYRRGEQFF	TGTGCCAGCAGTTACCGGCGAGGCGAGCAGTTCTTC
TRBJ1-5	TRBD1	once	TRBV7-3	CASSDGQGASQHF	TGTGCCAGCAGCGACGGACAGGGGGCGTCCCAGCATTTT
TRBJ2-3	TRBD1	-	TRBV5-1	CASSSGGLDTQYF	TGCGCCAGCAGCTCAGGGGGCCTAGATACGCAGTATTTT
TRBJ1-6	TRBD1	-	TRBV5-1	CASSPGQPGSPLHF	TGCGCCAGCAGCCCGGGACAGCCTGGGTCACCCCTCCACTTT
TRBJ2-6	TRBD1	-	TRBV10-3	CAISGRDSRSGANVLTF	TGTGCCATCAGTGGCAGGGACAGTCGCTCTGGGGCCAACGTCCTGACTTTC
TRBJ2-7	TRBD2	-	TRBV27	CASSFASGYEQYF	TGTGCCAGCAGTTTCGCTAGCGGCTACGAGCAGTACTTC
TRBJ1-1	TRBD1	few	TRBV5-4	CASSSTGTGYAEAFF	TGTGCCAGCAGCTCAACCGGGACAGGGTACGCTGAAGCTTTCTTT
TRBJ2-1	TRBD1	-	TRBV14	CASSQEGQIYGNEQFF	TGTGCCAGCAGCCAAGAGGGACAGATATATGGGAATGAGCAGTTCTTC
TRBJ2-7	-	-	TRBV11-1	CASSLRYEQYF	TGTGCCAGCAGCTTACGCTACGAGCAGTACTTC
TRBJ2-7	-	-	TRBV6-1	CASNWGLFDEQYF	TGTGCCAGCAACTGGGGGCTATTTGACGAGCAGTACTTC
TRBJ1-2	-	-	TRBV27	CASSSQGWDGYTF	TGTGCCAGCAGCTCCCAGGGTTGGGATGGCTACACCTTC
TRBJ1-5	-	-	TRBV4-1	CASSYRGGNQPQHF	TGCGCCAGCAGCTACCGGGGAGGCAATCAGCCCCAGCATTTT
TRBJ2-7	TRBD2	-	TRBV27	CASSLTPGGEQYF	TGTGCCAGCAGTTTAACCCCGGGGGGCGAGCAGTACTTC
TRBJ2-2	-	-	TRBV18	CASSPLGGTGELFF	TGTGCCAGCTCACCATTAGGAGGCACCGGGGAGCTGTTTTTT
TRBJ1-4	TRBD1	-	TRBV7-8	CASSLAARGQEKLFF	TGTGCCAGCAGCTTAGCGGCCAGGGGGCAAGAAAAACTGTTTTTT
TRBJ2-3	-	once	TRBV19	CASSIEGGPGDTQYF	TGTGCCAGTAGTATTGAAGGCGGCCCGGGAGATACGCAGTATTTT
TRBJ1-3	TRBD1	-	TRBV30	CAWGDRGNTIYF	TGTGCCTGGGGGGACAGGGGAAACACCATATATTTT
TRBJ2-7	-	-	TRBV28	CASSSTYEQYF	TGTGCCAGCAGTTCCACTTACGAGCAGTACTTC
TRBJ2-5	-	-	TRBV2	CASSEWQGKAQETQYF	TGTGCCAGCAGTGAATGGCAGGGGAAGGCCCAAGAGACCCAGTACTTC
TRBJ2-7	TRBD1	-	TRBV5-4	CASSSPGQNYEQYF	TGTGCCAGCAGCTCGCCGGGACAGAATTACGAGCAGTACTTC
TRBJ1-1	-	-	TRBV28	CASSPPGQNTEAFF	TGTGCCAGCAGCCCCCCGGGACAGAACACTGAAGCTTTCTTT
TRBJ2-5	-	-	TRBV5-1	CASSPGVLGGRETQYF	TGCGCCAGCAGCCCCGGTGTATTAGGGGGAAGGGAGACCCAGTACTTC
TRBJ2-1	TRBD2	-	TRBV7-6	CASSFGLAGYNEQFF	TGTGCCAGCAGCTTCGGCCTAGCGGGTTACAATGAGCAGTTCTTC
TRBJ2-2	TRBD2	-	TRBV6-5	CASSYEAGANTGELFF	TGTGCCAGCAGTTACGAGGCGGGGGCGAACACCGGGGAGCTGTTTTTT
TRBJ1-3	-	-	TRBV11-3	CASSFGRGTGNTIYF	TGTGCCAGCAGCTTCGGCAGGGGCACTGGAAACACCATATATTTT
TRBJ2-2	-	-	TRBV7-8	CASSLKAIGELFF	TGTGCCAGCAGCTTAAAAGCAATCGGGGAGCTGTTTTTT
TRBJ2-2	TRBD1	few	TRBV2	CASSQQGAQVYTGELFF	TGTGCCAGCAGTCAACAGGGGGCGCAGGTTTACACCGGGGAGCTGTTTTTT
TRBJ2-5	-	-	TRBV11-2	CASSLGLGIGYSKETQYF	TGTGCCAGCAGCTTAGGACTAGGAATAGGGTACAGCAAAGAGACCCAGTACTTC
TRBJ1-2	TRBD1	-	TRBV10-3	CAIGLGTVDYGYTF	TGTGCCATCGGTCTAGGGACAGTAGATTATGGCTACACCTTC
TRBJ2-3	-	-	TRBV9	CASSTGGHLTDTQYF	TGTGCCAGCAGCACTGGTGGACACTTGACAGATACGCAGTATTTT
TRBJ2-1	-	-	TRBV6-4	CASCYRLSSSYNEQFF	TGTGCCAGCTGCTACAGGCTAAGCAGCTCCTACAATGAGCAGTTCTTC
TRBJ2-3	-	-	TRBV27	CASSLIGSTDTQYF	TGTGCCAGCAGTTTAATCGGGAGCACAGATACGCAGTATTTT